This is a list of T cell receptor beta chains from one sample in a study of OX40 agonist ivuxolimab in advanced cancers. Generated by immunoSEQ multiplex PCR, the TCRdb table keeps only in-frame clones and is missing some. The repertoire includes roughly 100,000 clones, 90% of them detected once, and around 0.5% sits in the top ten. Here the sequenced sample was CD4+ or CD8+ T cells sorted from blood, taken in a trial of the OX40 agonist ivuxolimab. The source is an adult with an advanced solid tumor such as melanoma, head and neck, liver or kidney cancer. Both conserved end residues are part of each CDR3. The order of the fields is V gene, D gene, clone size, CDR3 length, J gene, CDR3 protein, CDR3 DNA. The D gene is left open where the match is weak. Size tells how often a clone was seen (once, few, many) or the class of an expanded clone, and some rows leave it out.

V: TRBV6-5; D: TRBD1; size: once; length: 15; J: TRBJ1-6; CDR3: CASSSSGTGVSPLHF; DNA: TGTGCCAGCAGTTCATCCGGGACAGGGGTCTCACCCCTCCACTTT
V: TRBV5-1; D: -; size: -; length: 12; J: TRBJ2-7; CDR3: CASREGSYEQYF; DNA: TGCGCCAGCAGGGAGGGCTCCTACGAGCAGTACTTC
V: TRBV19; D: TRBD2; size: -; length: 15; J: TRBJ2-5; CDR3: CASSIIAGGPETQYF; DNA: TGTGCCAGTAGTATTATAGCGGGGGGGCCAGAGACCCAGTACTTC
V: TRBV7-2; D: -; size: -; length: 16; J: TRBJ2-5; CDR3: CASSLGLGSGQETQYF; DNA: TGTGCCAGCAGCTTAGGGTTGGGCAGCGGCCAAGAGACCCAGTACTTC
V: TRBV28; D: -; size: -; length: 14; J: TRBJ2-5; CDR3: CASNTAGKQETQYF; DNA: TGTGCCAGCAATACAGCCGGGAAGCAAGAGACCCAGTACTTC
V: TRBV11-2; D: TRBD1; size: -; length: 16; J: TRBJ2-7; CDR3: CASSRGGSGQGYEQYF; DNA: TGTGCCAGCAGCCGAGGCGGATCGGGACAGGGCTACGAGCAGTACTTC
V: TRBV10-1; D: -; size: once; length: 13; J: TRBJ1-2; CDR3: CASSRDINYGYTF; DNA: TGCGCCAGCAGTCGAGACATTAACTATGGCTACACCTTC
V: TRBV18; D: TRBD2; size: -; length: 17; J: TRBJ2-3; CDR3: CASSPPAGGGVTDTQYF; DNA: TGTGCCAGCTCACCCCCCGCGGGCGGGGGGGTTACAGATACGCAGTATTTT
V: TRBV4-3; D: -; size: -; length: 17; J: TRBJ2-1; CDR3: CASSQDVFRGAYNEQFF; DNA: TGCGCCAGCAGCCAAGATGTCTTTCGCGGGGCTTACAATGAGCAGTTCTTC
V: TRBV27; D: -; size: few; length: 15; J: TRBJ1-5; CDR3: CASSLSWGSDQPQHF; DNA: TGTGCCAGCAGTTTATCGTGGGGATCGGATCAGCCCCAGCATTTT
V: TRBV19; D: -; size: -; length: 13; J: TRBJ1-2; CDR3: CASSIQGFGGYTF; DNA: TGTGCCAGTAGTATACAGGGATTCGGTGGCTACACCTTC
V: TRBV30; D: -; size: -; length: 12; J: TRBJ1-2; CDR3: CAWSPGDYGYTF; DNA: TGTGCCTGGAGCCCCGGGGACTATGGCTACACCTTC
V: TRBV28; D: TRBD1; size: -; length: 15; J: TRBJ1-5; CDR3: CASILTGQASQPQHF; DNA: TGTGCCAGCATCCTTACAGGACAGGCCTCTCAGCCCCAGCATTTT
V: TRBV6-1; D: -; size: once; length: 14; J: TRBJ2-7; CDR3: CASRDPVLAYEQYF; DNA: TGTGCCAGCAGGGACCCCGTTCTAGCTTACGAGCAGTACTTC
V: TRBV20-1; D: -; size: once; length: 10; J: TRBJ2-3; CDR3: CSARENTQYF; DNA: TGCAGTGCTAGGGAGAATACGCAGTATTTT
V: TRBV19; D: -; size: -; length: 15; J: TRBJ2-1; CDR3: CASSIRGGGYNEQFF; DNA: TGTGCCAGTAGTATCCGGGGAGGGGGGTACAATGAGCAGTTCTTC
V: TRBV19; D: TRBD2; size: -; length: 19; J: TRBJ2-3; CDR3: CASSGRGTLSGGAKDTQYF; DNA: TGTGCCAGTAGTGGGCGAGGGACACTGAGCGGGGGGGCCAAAGATACGCAGTATTTT
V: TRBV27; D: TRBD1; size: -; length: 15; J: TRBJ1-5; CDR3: CASSSRTGGNQPQHF; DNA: TGTGCCAGCAGTTCACGGACAGGGGGCAATCAGCCCCAGCATTTT
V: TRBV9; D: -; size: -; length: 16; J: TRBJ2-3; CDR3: CASSVPLAPAADTQYF; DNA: TGTGCCAGCAGCGTCCCACTAGCCCCCGCCGCAGATACGCAGTATTTT
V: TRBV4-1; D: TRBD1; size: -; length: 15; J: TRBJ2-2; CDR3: CARTGRTGVPGELFF; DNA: TGCGCCAGGACCGGTAGGACAGGGGTACCCGGGGAGCTGTTTTTT
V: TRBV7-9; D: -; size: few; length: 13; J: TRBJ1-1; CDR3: CASEGQGNTEAFF; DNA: TGTGCCAGCGAGGGTCAGGGGAACACTGAAGCTTTCTTT
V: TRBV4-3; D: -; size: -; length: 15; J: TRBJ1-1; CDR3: CASSQGSRGKTEAFF; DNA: TGCGCCAGCAGCCAAGGGTCTCGGGGCAAGACTGAAGCTTTCTTT
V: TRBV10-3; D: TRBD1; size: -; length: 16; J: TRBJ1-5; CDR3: CAISLGTGGSNQPQHF; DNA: TGTGCCATCAGCCTCGGGACAGGGGGTAGCAATCAGCCCCAGCATTTT
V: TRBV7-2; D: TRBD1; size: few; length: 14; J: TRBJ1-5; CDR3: CASSLWTGGQPQHF; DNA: TGTGCCAGCAGCTTATGGACAGGAGGTCAGCCCCAGCATTTT
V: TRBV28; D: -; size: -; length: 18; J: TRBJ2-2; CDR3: CASSLEYSGGEGTGELFF; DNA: TGTGCCAGCAGTTTGGAGTACTCGGGGGGCGAGGGGACCGGGGAGCTGTTTTTT